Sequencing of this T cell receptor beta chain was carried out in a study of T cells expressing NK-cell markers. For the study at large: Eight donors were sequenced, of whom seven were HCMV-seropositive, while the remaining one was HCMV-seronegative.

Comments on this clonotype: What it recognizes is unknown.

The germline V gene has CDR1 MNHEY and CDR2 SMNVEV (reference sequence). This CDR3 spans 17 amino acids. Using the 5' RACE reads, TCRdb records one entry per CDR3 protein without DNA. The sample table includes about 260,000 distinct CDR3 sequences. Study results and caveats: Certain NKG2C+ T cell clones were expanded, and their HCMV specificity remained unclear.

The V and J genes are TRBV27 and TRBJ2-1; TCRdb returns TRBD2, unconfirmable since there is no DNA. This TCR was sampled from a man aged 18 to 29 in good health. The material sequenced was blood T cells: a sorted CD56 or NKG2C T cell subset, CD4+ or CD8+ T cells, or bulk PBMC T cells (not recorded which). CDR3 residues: CASSILAGRFVYNEQFF.